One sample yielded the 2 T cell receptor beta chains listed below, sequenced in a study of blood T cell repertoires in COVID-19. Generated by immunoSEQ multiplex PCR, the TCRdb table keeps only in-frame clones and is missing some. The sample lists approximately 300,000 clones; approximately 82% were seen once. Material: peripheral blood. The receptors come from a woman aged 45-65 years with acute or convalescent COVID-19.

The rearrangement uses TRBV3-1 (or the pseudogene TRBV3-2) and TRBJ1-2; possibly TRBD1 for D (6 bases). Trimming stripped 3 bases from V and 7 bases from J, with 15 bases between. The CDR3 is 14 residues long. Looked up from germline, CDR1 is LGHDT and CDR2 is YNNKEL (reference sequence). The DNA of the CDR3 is TGTGCCAGCAGCCACTTACAGGGAGATGGTGGCTACACCTTC. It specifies CASSHLQGDGGYTF.

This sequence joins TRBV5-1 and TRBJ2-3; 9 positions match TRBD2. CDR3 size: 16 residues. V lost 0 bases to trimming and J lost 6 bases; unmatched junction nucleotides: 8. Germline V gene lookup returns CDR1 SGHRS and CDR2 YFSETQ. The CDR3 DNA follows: TGCGCCAGCAGCTTGGCTTATTCTAGCGGGGAGGATACGCAGTATTTT. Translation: CASSLAYSSGEDTQYF.